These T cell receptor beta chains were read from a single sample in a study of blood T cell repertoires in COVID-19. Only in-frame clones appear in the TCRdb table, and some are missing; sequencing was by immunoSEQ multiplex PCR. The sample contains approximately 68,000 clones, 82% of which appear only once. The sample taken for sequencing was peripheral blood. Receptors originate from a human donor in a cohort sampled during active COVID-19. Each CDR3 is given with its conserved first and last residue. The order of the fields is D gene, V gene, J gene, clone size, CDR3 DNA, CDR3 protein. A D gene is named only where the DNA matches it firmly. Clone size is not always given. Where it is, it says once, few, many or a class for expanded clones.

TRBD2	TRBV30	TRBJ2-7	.	TGTGCCTGGAGACTAGCGGGGAGCTCCTACGAGCAGTACTTC	CAWRLAGSSYEQYF
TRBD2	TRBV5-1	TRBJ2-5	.	TGCGCCAGCAGCACAGGACTAGCGGGGGGGCAAGAGACCCAGTACTTC	CASSTGLAGGQETQYF
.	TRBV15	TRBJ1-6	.	TGTGCCACCAGCAGGGACAGAAATTCACCCCTCCACTTT	CATSRDRNSPLHF
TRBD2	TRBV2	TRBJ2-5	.	TGTGCCAGCCGACCGACTAGCGGGGCCCAAGAGACCCAGTACTTC	CASRPTSGAQETQYF
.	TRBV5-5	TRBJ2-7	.	TGTGCCAGCAGTTCAGGGCCGTACGAGCAGTACTTC	CASSSGPYEQYF
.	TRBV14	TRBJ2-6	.	TGTGCCAGCAGCCCCGGTAGAGGGACTGGGGCCAACGTCCTGACTTTC	CASSPGRGTGANVLTF
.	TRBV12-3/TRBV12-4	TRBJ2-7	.	TGTGCCCCACATTTGTACGAGCAGTACTTC	CAPHLYEQYF
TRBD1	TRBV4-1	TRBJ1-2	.	TGCGCCAGCAGCCCGGGACAGGTCCGCTCTAACTATGGCTACACCTTC	CASSPGQVRSNYGYTF
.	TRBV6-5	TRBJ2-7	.	TGTGCCAGCAGTTACAGGGAGGAGCAGTACTTC	CASSYREEQYF
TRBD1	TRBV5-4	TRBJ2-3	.	TGTGCCAGCAGCGAGAACCCACAGGGGGCAGATACGCAGTATTTT	CASSENPQGADTQYF
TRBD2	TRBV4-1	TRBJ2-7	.	TGCGCCAGCAGCCACCTTAGCGGGCGCTACGAGCAGTACTTC	CASSHLSGRYEQYF
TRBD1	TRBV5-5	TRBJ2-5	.	TGTGCCAGCAGCTCGGGACAGTTAATAGAGACCCAGTACTTC	CASSSGQLIETQYF
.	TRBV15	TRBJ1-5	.	TGTGCCACCAGCAGAGGAGGGGTTTGGGACTCCAATCAGCCCCAGCATTTT	CATSRGGVWDSNQPQHF
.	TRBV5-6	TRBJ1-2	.	TGTGCCAGCAGCCTGACACCCTCAGCGGGGCGGGACTATGGCTACACCTTC	CASSLTPSAGRDYGYTF
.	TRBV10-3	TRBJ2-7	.	TGTGCCATCACCCCAGGCGGGACGAACTACGAGCAGTACTTC	CAITPGGTNYEQYF
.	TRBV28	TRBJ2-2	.	TGTGCCAGCAGTTGGGGCGCGCGAGCCACCGGGGAGCTGTTTTTT	CASSWGARATGELFF
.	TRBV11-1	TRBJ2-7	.	TGTGCCAGCAGCCATAGCTTCGACGAGCAGTACTTC	CASSHSFDEQYF
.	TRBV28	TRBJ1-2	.	TGTGCCAGCAGTTCCGCCCAGGGCCGGATTTATGGCTACACCTTC	CASSSAQGRIYGYTF
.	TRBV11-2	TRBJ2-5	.	TGTGCCAGCAGCTTAGATGGCCTAGATTTGGGTCCGGAGACCCAGTACTTC	CASSLDGLDLGPETQYF
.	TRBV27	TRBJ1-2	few	TGTGCCAGCAGTTTAGGACAAAACTATGGCTACACCTTC	CASSLGQNYGYTF
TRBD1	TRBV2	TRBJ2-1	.	TGTGCCAGCAGGGCAGATTGGTCCTCAGGGGGCCCTTACTCCTACAATGAGCAGTTCTTC	CASRADWSSGGPYSYNEQFF
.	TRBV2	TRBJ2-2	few	TGTGCCAGCAGTGTCATACAGGGTGCAGCCGGGGAGCTGTTTTTT	CASSVIQGAAGELFF
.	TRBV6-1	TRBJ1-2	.	TGTGCCAGCAGTGAATCGGCAGTCAGGCACCGTGATGGCTACACCTTC	CASSESAVRHRDGYTF
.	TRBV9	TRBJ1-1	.	TGTGCCAGCAGCGTAGTGTCAAGGGGGACTGAAGCTTTCTTT	CASSVVSRGTEAFF
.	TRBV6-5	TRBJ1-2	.	TGTGCCAGCAGTCCCCTTACAGGGTACTACACCTTC	CASSPLTGYYTF
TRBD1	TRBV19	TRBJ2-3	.	TGTGCCAGTAGTACCTCCGGGACAGGGGGGACAGATACGCAGTATTTT	CASSTSGTGGTDTQYF
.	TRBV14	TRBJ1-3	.	TGTGCCAGCAGCCAACAGGCCTCTGGAAACACCATATATTTT	CASSQQASGNTIYF
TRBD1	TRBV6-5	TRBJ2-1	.	TGTGCCAGCAGTTCTTCCGGGACAGGCCTCAATGAGCAGTTCTTC	CASSSSGTGLNEQFF
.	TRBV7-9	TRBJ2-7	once	TGTGCCAGCAGCTTCGGGGGTGGTGCCTACGAGCAGTACTTC	CASSFGGGAYEQYF
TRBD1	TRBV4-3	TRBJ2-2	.	TGCGCCAGCAGCCAACTCGCAAGGGGGCCCGGGGAGCTGTTTTTT	CASSQLARGPGELFF
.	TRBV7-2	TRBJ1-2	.	TGTGCCAGCAGCTCGGGGGGAGTGAGTGGCTACACCTTC	CASSSGGVSGYTF
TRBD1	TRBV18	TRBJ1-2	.	TGTGCCAGCTCACCTTGGACAGGGGGCTTTTATGGCTACACCTTC	CASSPWTGGFYGYTF